This entry lists 3 T cell receptor beta chains sequenced from one sample in a study of blood T cell repertoires in COVID-19. This table comes from immunoSEQ multiplex PCR, and its TCRdb copy is limited to in-frame clones, with some not included. The repertoire includes about 35,000 clones, over 80% of them detected once, and 9.5% to 13% sits in the top ten. The sample was peripheral blood. The receptors here all came from an elderly man with active COVID-19.

This chain joins TRBV5-1 and TRBJ2-2; D is unclear. V lost 0 bases and J lost 3, with 15 bases in between. The CDR3 consists of 17 residues. Germline V gene sequence: CDR1 SGHRS, CDR2 YFSETQ. As DNA, the CDR3 is TGCGCCAGCAGCTTGGGGCCGCTTGGCTCTTACACCGGGGAGCTGTTTTTT. Its translation is CASSLGPLGSYTGELFF.

V usage is TRBV1 and J usage is TRBJ2-3; the table's D call TRBD1 went unverified against the DNA. TRBV1 is an annotated pseudogene. CDR3 size: 17 residues. The CDR3 protein is CTSSQGGASPSTDTQYF. CDR3 sequence (DNA): TGCACCAGCAGCCAAGGTGGGGCCAGTCCTAGCACAGATACGCAGTATTTT.

The chain joins TRBV3-1 (or the pseudogene TRBV3-2) to TRBJ2-3, with TRBD2 matching over 8 bases. This CDR3 is 15 amino acids long. With 1 base clipped from V and 3 bases from J, the junction kept 3 bases outside the gene matches. In germline, CDR1 is LGHDT, CDR2 YNNKEL (reference sequence). CDR3 in DNA: TGTGCCAGCAGCCAAGGGGGCGGGAGGACAGATACGCAGTATTTT. Amino acid sequence: CASSQGGGRTDTQYF.